This TCR beta chain derives from a study of graft-versus-host responses after intestinal transplantation. Study as a whole: Among the recipients, all got anti-thymocyte globulin induction and then tacrolimus and steroids for about 3 years.

This CDR3 has 16 amino acids. The protocol was immunoSEQ multiplex PCR, while the TCRdb copy is restricted to in-frame clones and leaves out a portion. The profile shows more than 95,000 clones, about 90% of them singletons. Points on this clone: Its antigen remains unknown.

This TCR was recovered from a human donor who received an intestinal transplant. The material was unstimulated CD4+ T cells sorted from spleen or lymph node cells, obtained before intestinal transplant. The genes are TRBV21-1 and TRBJ2-7; TRBD2 was called by the table and not checked on the DNA. TRBV21-1 is flagged as a pseudogene. CDR3 in DNA: TGTGCCAGCAGCCCCCCTTATGTTAGATTTTCCTACGAGCAGTACTTC. This translates into CASSPPYVRFSYEQYF.